The rows below give T cell receptor beta chains drawn from one sample of a study of naive and memory T cell subsets. TCRdb re-called the UMI-ligation and nested PCR reads through MiXCR, storing one row per CDR3 protein. The top ten hold approximately 0.93% of the sample, which has about 85,000 distinct CDR3 sequences, around 13% seen once. The sequenced sample consisted of central memory CD4+ T cells from blood. These receptors all come from a human donor in good health. Both conserved end residues are part of each CDR3. The order of the fields is V gene, clone size, D gene, J gene, CDR3 length, CDR3 DNA, CDR3 protein. The D gene is left open where the match is weak. Clone sizes are given selectively: once, few, many, or a class where the clone is expanded.

v_gene: TRBV7-9; abundance: many; d_gene: TRBD2; j_gene: TRBJ2-3; len: 16; CDR3nt: TGTGCCAGCAGCCCCCCCGGTAGCGGGAGAACAGATACGCAGTATTTT; CDR3aa: CASSPPGSGRTDTQYF
v_gene: TRBV12-3/TRBV12-4; abundance: few; d_gene: NA; j_gene: TRBJ2-2; len: 14; CDR3nt: TGTGCCAGCAGTTTAGGGGAATACACCGGGGAGCTGTTTTTT; CDR3aa: CASSLGEYTGELFF
v_gene: TRBV4-3; abundance: few; d_gene: TRBD2; j_gene: TRBJ2-3; len: 15; CDR3nt: TGCGCCAGCAGCCAGCGGACTAGCGGAACAGATACGCAGTATTTT; CDR3aa: CASSQRTSGTDTQYF
v_gene: TRBV11-3; abundance: NA; d_gene: NA; j_gene: TRBJ2-3; len: 13; CDR3nt: TGTGCCAGCAGCTTAGGAGACGTAAATACGCAGTATTTT; CDR3aa: CASSLGDVNTQYF
v_gene: TRBV20-1; abundance: few; d_gene: NA; j_gene: TRBJ2-1; len: 16; CDR3nt: TGCAGTGCTAGATTTACAGGGAGGGCCATTACTGGTGAGCAGTTCTTC; CDR3aa: CSARFTGRAITGEQFF
v_gene: TRBV20-1; abundance: few; d_gene: TRBD1; j_gene: TRBJ1-1; len: 13; CDR3nt: TGCAGTGCAAGACAGGGAGTTAACACTGAAGCTTTCTTT; CDR3aa: CSARQGVNTEAFF
v_gene: TRBV5-5; abundance: once; d_gene: TRBD2; j_gene: TRBJ2-6; len: 14; CDR3nt: TGTGCCAGCACCGGGAGGGCTGGGGCCAACGTCCTGACTTTC; CDR3aa: CASTGRAGANVLTF
v_gene: TRBV20-1; abundance: many; d_gene: TRBD1; j_gene: TRBJ2-3; len: 15; CDR3nt: TGCAGTGCCAGCCACTCCGGGACAGGGGCAGATACGCAGTATTTT; CDR3aa: CSASHSGTGADTQYF
v_gene: TRBV27; abundance: few; d_gene: TRBD1; j_gene: TRBJ1-1; len: 14; CDR3nt: TGTGCCAGCAGTTTCCGCGACAGGGTCACTGAAGCTTTCTTT; CDR3aa: CASSFRDRVTEAFF
v_gene: TRBV27; abundance: many; d_gene: TRBD1; j_gene: TRBJ2-5; len: 18; CDR3nt: TGTGCCAGCAGTTTAATGGGACAGGTTTCATCGAGGCAAGAGACCCAGTACTTC; CDR3aa: CASSLMGQVSSRQETQYF
v_gene: TRBV7-2; abundance: many; d_gene: TRBD2; j_gene: TRBJ2-7; len: 13; CDR3nt: TGTGCCAGCAGCTTCCGACTAGCGGGAGAGCAGTACTTC; CDR3aa: CASSFRLAGEQYF
v_gene: TRBV7-2; abundance: many; d_gene: TRBD1; j_gene: TRBJ2-7; len: 15; CDR3nt: TGTGCCAGCAGCCGGACCTCGGACAGGGGTGACGAGCAGTACTTC; CDR3aa: CASSRTSDRGDEQYF
v_gene: TRBV10-3; abundance: many; d_gene: NA; j_gene: TRBJ2-3; len: 16; CDR3nt: TGTGCCATCAGTGAACGACAGGGAGGGGGCACAGATACGCAGTATTTT; CDR3aa: CAISERQGGGTDTQYF
v_gene: TRBV11-2; abundance: many; d_gene: NA; j_gene: TRBJ2-4; len: 14; CDR3nt: TGTGCCAGCAGCTCGCGGCTAGCCAAAAACATTCAGTACTTC; CDR3aa: CASSSRLAKNIQYF
v_gene: TRBV20-1; abundance: few; d_gene: NA; j_gene: TRBJ2-1; len: 14; CDR3nt: TGCAGTGCTAGTGCGGTTCGCTCCTACAATGAGCAGTTCTTC; CDR3aa: CSASAVRSYNEQFF
v_gene: TRBV6-2/TRBV6-3; abundance: many; d_gene: NA; j_gene: TRBJ2-7; len: 13; CDR3nt: TGTGCCAGCATGAAGACACCGACCTACGAGCAGTACTTC; CDR3aa: CASMKTPTYEQYF
v_gene: TRBV20-1; abundance: few; d_gene: NA; j_gene: TRBJ2-1; len: 13; CDR3nt: TGCAGTGCTAGGGCGGATAGCTACAATGAGCAGTTCTTC; CDR3aa: CSARADSYNEQFF
v_gene: TRBV7-2; abundance: NA; d_gene: NA; j_gene: TRBJ2-3; len: 13; CDR3nt: TGTGCCAGCAGCTTTCCAGGGACAGATACGCAGTATTTT; CDR3aa: CASSFPGTDTQYF
v_gene: TRBV21-1; abundance: many; d_gene: NA; j_gene: TRBJ2-5; len: 15; CDR3nt: TGTGCCAGCAGCAAAGCCGTGGTTGCTTCGGAGACCCAGTACTTC; CDR3aa: CASSKAVVASETQYF
v_gene: TRBV10-3; abundance: NA; d_gene: TRBD2; j_gene: TRBJ2-7; len: 15; CDR3nt: TGTGCCATCAGTGATTCTAGCGGGTTCTCCTACGAGCAGTACTTC; CDR3aa: CAISDSSGFSYEQYF
v_gene: TRBV27; abundance: many; d_gene: TRBD2; j_gene: TRBJ2-1; len: 17; CDR3nt: TGTGCCAGCAGTTCCGGCGCGGGAGGGGCTTCCTACAATGAGCAGTTCTTC; CDR3aa: CASSSGAGGASYNEQFF
v_gene: TRBV18; abundance: NA; d_gene: TRBD2; j_gene: TRBJ2-1; len: 17; CDR3nt: TGTGCCAGCTCACCACCCAGCGGGAGTGGGTCCTACAATGAGCAGTTCTTC; CDR3aa: CASSPPSGSGSYNEQFF
v_gene: TRBV7-2; abundance: few; d_gene: TRBD1; j_gene: TRBJ1-1; len: 14; CDR3nt: TGTGCCAGCAGCTTTGCCGGGACAGGGGCTCCAGCTTTCTTT; CDR3aa: CASSFAGTGAPAFF
v_gene: TRBV6-1; abundance: NA; d_gene: NA; j_gene: TRBJ2-3; len: 14; CDR3nt: TGTGCCAGCAGTGCGGGAGAGTGGACAGATACGCAGTATTTT; CDR3aa: CASSAGEWTDTQYF
v_gene: TRBV20-1; abundance: many; d_gene: NA; j_gene: TRBJ2-3; len: 16; CDR3nt: TGCAGTGCTAGAGATCGACTAGTAAAGAAAAGGGATACGCAGTATTTT; CDR3aa: CSARDRLVKKRDTQYF
v_gene: TRBV4-2; abundance: NA; d_gene: NA; j_gene: TRBJ1-1; len: 17; CDR3nt: TGTGCCAGCAGCCAAGATCGGGCAGGGGCGATGAACACTGAAGCTTTCTTT; CDR3aa: CASSQDRAGAMNTEAFF
v_gene: TRBV20-1; abundance: NA; d_gene: NA; j_gene: TRBJ1-1; len: 13; CDR3nt: TGCAGTGCTAGAGATACAGGGAACACTGAAGCTTTCTTT; CDR3aa: CSARDTGNTEAFF
v_gene: TRBV5-1; abundance: NA; d_gene: NA; j_gene: TRBJ2-6; len: 16; CDR3nt: TGCGCCAGCAGGGAGGGGGTAGGCTCTGGGGCCAACGTCCTGACTTTC; CDR3aa: CASREGVGSGANVLTF
v_gene: TRBV29-1; abundance: NA; d_gene: TRBD1; j_gene: TRBJ2-2; len: 13; CDR3nt: TGCAGCGCCACGAGGGACAGGACCGGGGAGCTGTTTTTT; CDR3aa: CSATRDRTGELFF
v_gene: TRBV5-6; abundance: NA; d_gene: NA; j_gene: TRBJ2-7; len: 14; CDR3nt: TGTGCCAGCAGCGGGGGTTCTCTCTCCTACGAGCAGTACTTC; CDR3aa: CASSGGSLSYEQYF
v_gene: TRBV12-3/TRBV12-4; abundance: many; d_gene: NA; j_gene: TRBJ2-7; len: 14; CDR3nt: TGTGCCAGCAGTTTATGGGGGCCTACCTACGAGCAGTACTTC; CDR3aa: CASSLWGPTYEQYF
v_gene: TRBV20-1; abundance: few; d_gene: NA; j_gene: TRBJ2-2; len: 14; CDR3nt: TGCAGTGCTAGCCGCACCAGGGATATCGGGGAGCTGTTTTTT; CDR3aa: CSASRTRDIGELFF
v_gene: TRBV30; abundance: many; d_gene: NA; j_gene: TRBJ2-5; len: 11; CDR3nt: TGTGCCTGGAGTGACCAAGAGACCCAGTACTTC; CDR3aa: CAWSDQETQYF
v_gene: TRBV2; abundance: NA; d_gene: NA; j_gene: TRBJ1-1; len: 11; CDR3nt: TGTGCCAGTGCCGGGAACACTGAAGCTTTCTTT; CDR3aa: CASAGNTEAFF
v_gene: TRBV6-6; abundance: few; d_gene: TRBD1; j_gene: TRBJ1-5; len: 14; CDR3nt: TGTGCCAGCAGTTATAGACAGGGTAGTCAGCCCCAGCATTTT; CDR3aa: CASSYRQGSQPQHF
v_gene: TRBV10-3; abundance: few; d_gene: NA; j_gene: TRBJ1-5; len: 14; CDR3nt: TGTGCCACGACGGGCGGTGGGAGCAATCAGCCCCAGCATTTT; CDR3aa: CATTGGGSNQPQHF
v_gene: TRBV28; abundance: few; d_gene: NA; j_gene: TRBJ2-7; len: 13; CDR3nt: TGTGCCAGCAGTTTAGAACGGGGCAAGAGGGAGTACTTC; CDR3aa: CASSLERGKREYF
v_gene: TRBV10-3; abundance: few; d_gene: NA; j_gene: TRBJ1-5; len: 15; CDR3nt: TGTGCCATCAGTGAGTCCTTTGGGAAGCGGCAGCCCCAGCATTTT; CDR3aa: CAISESFGKRQPQHF
v_gene: TRBV5-1; abundance: few; d_gene: TRBD1; j_gene: TRBJ2-7; len: 14; CDR3nt: TGCGCCAGCAGCGAACAGGGGAGCTCCTACGAGCAGTACTTC; CDR3aa: CASSEQGSSYEQYF
v_gene: TRBV30; abundance: NA; d_gene: TRBD1; j_gene: TRBJ1-2; len: 14; CDR3nt: TGTGCCTGGAGTGTGAGGGGGCCCAACTATGGCTACACCTTC; CDR3aa: CAWSVRGPNYGYTF
v_gene: TRBV18; abundance: NA; d_gene: NA; j_gene: TRBJ1-2; len: 15; CDR3nt: TGTGCCAGCTCACCACGTTCGGAAGCTGACTATGGCTACACCTTC; CDR3aa: CASSPRSEADYGYTF
v_gene: TRBV2; abundance: few; d_gene: TRBD2; j_gene: TRBJ2-7; len: 14; CDR3nt: TGTGCCAGCAGAGCAGCGGGAGGGACCTACGAGCAGTACTTC; CDR3aa: CASRAAGGTYEQYF
v_gene: TRBV28; abundance: NA; d_gene: TRBD2; j_gene: TRBJ2-5; len: 16; CDR3nt: TGTGCCAGCAGTCTCGAGGGACTAGCGGGAGCAAAGACCCAGTACTTC; CDR3aa: CASSLEGLAGAKTQYF
v_gene: TRBV20-1; abundance: many; d_gene: NA; j_gene: TRBJ2-3; len: 16; CDR3nt: TGCAGTGCTTACCTTGAATGGCTCTCCGGCACAGATACGCAGTATTTT; CDR3aa: CSAYLEWLSGTDTQYF
v_gene: TRBV7-2; abundance: many; d_gene: TRBD2; j_gene: TRBJ2-2; len: 17; CDR3nt: TGTGCCAGCAGTCTTAGCGGGAGGGCCTCGAACACCGGGGAGCTGTTTTTT; CDR3aa: CASSLSGRASNTGELFF
v_gene: TRBV5-5; abundance: NA; d_gene: NA; j_gene: TRBJ2-1; len: 15; CDR3nt: TGTGCCAGCAGCCATCCCGGGACATCTTACAATGAGCAGTTCTTC; CDR3aa: CASSHPGTSYNEQFF